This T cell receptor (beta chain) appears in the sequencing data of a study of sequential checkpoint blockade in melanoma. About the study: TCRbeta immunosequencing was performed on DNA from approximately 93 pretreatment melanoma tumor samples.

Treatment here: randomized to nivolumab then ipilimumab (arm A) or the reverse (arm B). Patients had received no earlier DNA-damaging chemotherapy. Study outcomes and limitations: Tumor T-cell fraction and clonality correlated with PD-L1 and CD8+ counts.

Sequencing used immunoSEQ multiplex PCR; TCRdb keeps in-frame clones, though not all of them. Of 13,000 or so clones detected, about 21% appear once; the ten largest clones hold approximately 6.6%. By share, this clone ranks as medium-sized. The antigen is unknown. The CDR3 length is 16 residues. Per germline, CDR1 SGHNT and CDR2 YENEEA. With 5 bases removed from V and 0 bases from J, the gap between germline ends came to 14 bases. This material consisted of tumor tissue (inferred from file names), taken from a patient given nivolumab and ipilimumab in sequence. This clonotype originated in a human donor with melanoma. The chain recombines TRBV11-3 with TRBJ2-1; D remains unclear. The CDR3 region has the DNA TGTGCCAGCAGCCTAAGTAGGGTAGACTCCTACAATGAGCAGTTCTTC. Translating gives CASSLSRVDSYNEQFF.